This T cell receptor beta chain was captured in a study of blood T cell repertoires in COVID-19. At the level of the study: COVID-19 samples collected from the United States, Italy and Spain covered acute and convalescent phases. Nucleic acid was either cDNA or gDNA, and it came from T cells, B-cell-depleted T cells, or PBMCs.

This clone was picked up a small number of times. Looked up from germline, CDR1 is SGHTA and CDR2 is FQGNSA. The CDR3 has 14 amino acids. The V gene lost 8 bases and the J gene lost 1 base, with 15 bases spanning the gap. In the original workflow: Reference gene primers were amplified, and this amplification served to estimate nucleated cell counts. Sequenced by immunoSEQ multiplex PCR; TCRdb stores in-frame clones only, minus some. The DNA was the basis for D and trimming; V, J and clone size are from that table. The sample holds hundreds of thousands of clones, roughly 85% seen once. The sequence was obtained from a man aged 50-60 years with active or convalescent COVID-19. Sequenced material: peripheral blood. This rearrangement joins TRBV7-2 to TRBJ2-7; tentatively, D is TRBD2 (5 bases). The CDR3 DNA follows: TGTGCCAGCTTGAGGGCCTGGTTATCCTACGAGCAGTACTTC. Protein product: CASLRAWLSYEQYF.